The 3 T cell receptor beta chains presented below share a single source sample, sequenced in a study of T cell responses to AZD1222 COVID-19 vaccine. Sequencing used immunoSEQ multiplex PCR; TCRdb keeps in-frame clones, though not all of them. The table has 150,000 or so clones, roughly nine tenths seen once; the top ten hold 1.5% to 2%. This sample comprised peripheral blood, obtained on day 0 of AZD1222 vaccination. These receptors came from an adult in good health.

The chain employs TRBV2 and TRBJ2-1; 14 nucleotides match TRBD2. Per germline, CDR1 SNHLY and CDR2 FYNNEI. The CDR3 is 15 amino acids. Losses at the gene ends were 6 bases for V and 8 bases for J; bases not matched to a gene: 6. The CDR3 here is CASRRLAGGPHEQFF. The CDR3 DNA is TGTGCCAGCAGGCGACTAGCGGGGGGGCCACATGAGCAGTTCTTC.

In DNA, the CDR3 is TGTGCCAGTCAGAGTCAGCTCTATGGCTACACCTTC. Its protein product is CASQSQLYGYTF. The J gene is TRBJ1-2, the V gene TRBV19; no firm D call. Germline-derived CDR1 and CDR2 are LNHDA and SQIVND (reference sequence). The CDR3 is 12 amino acids. V lost 8 bases and J lost 4, with 11 bases in between.

The chain couples TRBV4-3 to TRBJ2-1; D might be TRBD1 or TRBD2, each matching 5 bases. The CDR3 length is 16 residues. CDR1 LGHNA and CDR2 YSLEER come from the germline V gene. Trimming cost V 1 base and J 0 bases, with 10 bases left between them. The CDR3 loop reads CASSQAWGSSYNEQFF. The CDR3 coding sequence is TGCGCCAGCAGCCAAGCCTGGGGGAGCTCCTACAATGAGCAGTTCTTC.